This T cell receptor beta chain was recovered during a study of Tregs in tolerant kidney transplant recipients (dated by TCRdb to the late 2010s). Describing the broader study: Transplants used related donors with nonmyeloablative bone marrow transplantation; mixed chimerism was transient in the human trials. The study used TCRbeta sequencing to identify donor-specific regulatory T cells before combined kidney and bone marrow transplantation, then tracked those cells after transplant. Paper-wide results and their limitations: The study was constrained by small patient numbers, and validation of the findings is required in larger populations and under other immunosuppression protocols. In tolerant patients, the expansion of donor-specific Tregs was greater than global Treg expansion, suggesting that the expansion was antigen-driven rather than nonspecific. PCR primers changed over time for some patients, so nucleotide-level comparison across those patients' samples was not possible. Biological reproducibility was not directly addressed, though technical replication error appeared minimal. The most biologically relevant and donor-specific TCRbeta repertoire appeared to be identified by expanding Tregs with activated donor B cells.

Genomic DNA was extracted from sorted cells with the QIAGEN DNeasy Blood and Tissue Kit for TCRbeta CDR3 sequencing. Through immunoSEQ, high-throughput TCRbeta CDR3 sequencing was done commercially, including PCR amplification with internal controls and bias correction. The source study handled its data this way. Unique productive TCRbeta sequences were defined by CDR3 nucleotide sequence where primers matched, otherwise by CDR3 amino acid sequence with Vbeta and Jbeta genes. Sorting error was corrected by removing sequences shared between sorted populations at a frequency ratio of 2:1 or less, and the remaining shared sequences were assigned to the higher population. Sequences were defined as donor-reactive when expanded at least 5-fold in CFSE-low cells versus unstimulated cells and present at a frequency of at least 0.01% in CFSE-low cells. Jensen-Shannon divergence, calculated on the top 100 TCRbeta sequences ranked by frequency, was used to quantify repertoire divergence. When a sample had multiple sequencing runs, each run was corrected for sorting error separately and the runs were then pooled. What TCRdb holds here is the immuneACCESS table cut down to in-frame rearrangements. Part of the clones is not present; checked against another copy, under half of the missing clones reflect an unresolved V gene, and the others are unexplained. V, J and clone size derive from that table, while D and trimming were established from the DNA sequence. This sample lists tens of thousands of clones; around 90% were detected once. The top ten clonotypes cover approximately 0.3% of the sample.

The germline V gene yields SGHRS for CDR1 and YFSETQ for CDR2. At the junction V is shortened by 4 bases and J by 0 bases, with 7 bases in between. The CDR3 covers 14 residues, taking in both the cysteine and the phenylalanine. Only the CDR3 DNA stays, 42 bases, in frame from base 1. Read against the paper, the sample's time point label means: blood sample drawn before combined kidney and bone marrow transplant. Unstimulated Tregs (CD4+CD25+CD127-), CD4+ non-Tregs (CD4+CD25-), CD4 and CD8 cells were FACS-sorted from thawed PBMCs. Before Treg sorting, thawed PBMCs were rested overnight at 37°C with about 200 IU/ml IL-2. A few combined kidney and bone marrow transplant recipients from the ITN036ST trial were included as patients, and samples were available only from these trial subjects. Healthy control blood was separated into PBMCs by Ficoll density gradient and cryopreserved, and patient PBMCs were collected both before and after transplant.

As regards this clone: What antigen it recognizes has not been identified. No much larger clonotype is one base removed from it; base qualities were not supplied.

The specimen comprised Tregs from blood, sampled before the transplant. The source is a human donor who received a combined kidney and bone marrow transplant. Rearrangement joined TRBV5-1 to TRBJ1-4, with no confident D gene call. The base sequence is TGCGCCAGCAGCGCAGATGCAACTAATGAAAAACTGTTTTTT. Its amino acids are CASSADATNEKLFF.